Shown below are 15 T cell receptor beta chains from a single sample sequenced in a study of blood T cell repertoires in COVID-19. The repertoire was sequenced with immunoSEQ multiplex PCR; TCRdb's copy has only in-frame clones and lacks some. Altogether roughly 73,000 clones are present, around 82% being singletons, with the ten largest covering roughly a sixth. Sequenced sample: peripheral blood. The source is a human donor in a cohort sampled during active COVID-19.

A word on this clone: One junction end does not reproduce the germline sequence, and a read error may be involved. This chain joins TRBV7-9 and TRBJ2-2, with D perhaps matching TRBD2 (5 bases). The length of the CDR3 is 12 residues. The germline CDR1 and CDR2 sequences are SEHNR and FQNEAQ (reference sequence). DNA of the CDR3: TGTGCCAGCAGCCTAGCTCTCGGGGAGCTGTTTTTT. Amino acid sequence: CASSLALGELFF.

V gene TRBV7-9 combines with J gene TRBJ1-4; 11 bases match TRBD1. Per germline, CDR1 SEHNR and CDR2 FQNEAQ (reference sequence). Germline trimming cut 5 bases from V and 8 bases from J; bases unmatched to any gene: 10. This CDR3 contains 16 residues. CDR3 nucleotide sequence: TGTGCCAGCAGCCCACGGACAGGGGGCCTCTGGGAAAAACTGTTTTTT. This codes for CASSPRTGGLWEKLFF.

The chain is built from TRBV6-1 and TRBJ2-7, with 12 nucleotides matching TRBD2. J lost 2 bases, V lost 4 bases, and 9 bases had no gene match. This CDR3 is 17 amino acids long. In germline, CDR1 is MNHNS, CDR2 SASEGT. The CDR3 DNA reads TGTGCCAGCAGTGTGACTAGCGGGAGTCGGGGAGCCTACGAGCAGTACTTC. Translation: CASSVTSGSRGAYEQYF.

The chain recombines TRBV30 with TRBJ2-3, with 10 bases lining up with TRBD2. CDR1 and CDR2 (germline): GTSNPN, SVGIG (reference sequence). After removal of 3 bases from V and 1 base from J, the junction contained 1 base not matched to a gene. CDR3 length: 14 amino acids. The CDR3 nucleotides are TGTGCCTGGAGCCTAGCGGGAGGCACAGATACGCAGTATTTT. This codes for CAWSLAGGTDTQYF.

V and J are TRBV18 and TRBJ1-1; no clear D. The CDR3 extends over 15 amino acids. The V end was cut by 1 base, the J end by 3 bases, with 12 bases between. The germline V gene encodes CDR1 KGHSH and CDR2 LQKENI. The CDR3 protein is CASSPRGPKDTEAFF. CDR3 bases: TGTGCCAGCTCACCACGCGGCCCCAAAGACACTGAAGCTTTCTTT.

The V and J genes are TRBV7-2 and TRBJ2-7, with a possible D match to TRBD1 (5 bases). Germline V CDR1 and CDR2: SGHTA, FQGNSA. The V end was cut by 1 base, the J end by 0 bases, with 10 bases between. The CDR3 sequence is 15 residues long. This CDR3 reads CASSLDRLSSYEQYF. In DNA form, the CDR3 reads TGTGCCAGCAGCTTAGACAGGTTGAGCTCCTACGAGCAGTACTTC.

This clone was detected only a few times. The rearrangement links TRBV2 to TRBJ1-4; D may be TRBD1 (6 bases). Trimming left V 4 bases short and J 7 bases short, with 13 bases between. CDR1 and CDR2 from the germline V gene are SNHLY and FYNNEI. The CDR3 loop spans 14 amino acids. The CDR3 nucleotides are TGTGCCAGCAGTGTGAACAGGGATAGTGAAAAACTGTTTTTT. Translating it yields CASSVNRDSEKLFF.

V is TRBV10-3 and J is TRBJ2-3, with 10 bases identical to TRBD2. Germline CDR1 and CDR2: ENHRY and SYGVKD. The trim removed 6 bases at V and 0 bases at J, leaving 6 bases unmatched. There are 16 residues in the CDR3. In DNA form, the CDR3 reads TGTGCCATCAGCAGGACTAGCGGTACTAGCACAGATACGCAGTATTTT. Translation gives CAISRTSGTSTDTQYF.

V gene TRBV5-6 combines with J gene TRBJ1-2; 9 bases line up with TRBD1. Germline CDR1 SGHDT, CDR2 YYEEEE. Trimming took 4 bases from V and 4 from J; bases not matched to a gene: 20. CDR3 length: 19 residues. CDR3 protein: CASSGISGTGTLLGYGYTF. CDR3 DNA sequence: TGTGCCAGCAGCGGGATATCCGGGACAGGGACCCTCCTCGGCTATGGCTACACCTTC.

J is TRBJ2-3 and V is TRBV19, with D perhaps matching TRBD1 (7 bases). The V end lost 4 bases, the J end lost 5 bases, and 19 bases lay between the germline ends. This CDR3 is built from 16 residues. CDR1 is LNHDA, CDR2 SQIVND, per germline (reference sequence). This chain's CDR3 is CASSSGERQGGDTQYF. As DNA, the CDR3 is TGTGCCAGTAGTAGTGGGGAGAGACAGGGAGGAGATACGCAGTATTTT.

The chain recombines TRBV7-9 with TRBJ1-1; unclear D gene. V was trimmed by 5 bases and J by 7 bases, leaving 11 bases between them. CDR1 SEHNR and CDR2 FQNEAQ come from the germline V gene (reference sequence). This CDR3 has 12 amino acids. CDR3 DNA: TGTGCCAGCAGCCCTATTCGAGGTGAAGCTTTCTTT. Translated, it gives CASSPIRGEAFF.

The chain has TRBV18 and TRBJ2-7; TRBD2 matches at 9 bases. Germline V CDR1 and CDR2: KGHSH, LQKENI. The V segment lost 3 bases and the J segment 5 bases; nucleotides outside the gene matches: 5. The CDR3 consists of 14 residues. CDR3 in amino acids: CASSPPGLADEQYF. In DNA, the CDR3 is TGTGCCAGCTCACCTCCGGGACTAGCAGACGAGCAGTACTTC.

J is TRBJ2-7 and V is TRBV6-6; 7 bases are shared with TRBD2. The CDR3 spans 18 residues. The trim removed 5 bases at V and 3 bases at J, leaving 19 bases unmatched. Germline V CDR1 and CDR2: MNHNY, SVGAGI (reference sequence). The CDR3 bases are TGTGCCAGCAGTCCGAGGGCGGTGAGGGGCGGGAGTGTCTACGAGCAGTACTTC. It encodes CASSPRAVRGGSVYEQYF.

The chain is built from TRBV5-8 and TRBJ2-7; possible D gene TRBD1, 5 bases. The V gene lost 0 bases and the J gene lost 1 base, with 11 bases spanning the gap. From germline, CDR1 is SGHTS and CDR2 YDEGEE. This CDR3 has 15 residues. The CDR3 region has the DNA TGTGCCAGCAGCTTGGAGCCAGGGATTTCCTACGAGCAGTACTTC. Its translation is CASSLEPGISYEQYF.

The chain combines TRBV24-1 with TRBJ2-7; possible D gene TRBD1, 8 bases. The CDR3 totals 15 residues. Germline assignment: CDR1 KGHDR and CDR2 SFDVKD. The V end lost 9 bases, the J end lost 0 bases, and 17 bases lay between the germline ends. The CDR3 DNA follows: TGTGCCACCGGGGGGGACAGGAGCTACTCCTACGAGCAGTACTTC. Translation gives CATGGDRSYSYEQYF.